Shown below are 19 T cell receptor beta chains from a single sample sequenced in a study of metastatic and nonmetastatic thyroid tumors. No patient received treatment before thyroid surgery. TCRdb re-processed the PCR reads through MiXCR. The data show 11,000 or so clones, 27% seen once. Sequencing was done on a sample of adjacent normal tissue. These receptors were taken from a male donor with papillary thyroid cancer or a benign thyroid nodule (not recorded which). Some clones in this sample may be carry-over from other donors' samples.

In this sample, this clone is medium-sized (0.01 to 0.1%). The chain recombines TRBV27 with TRBJ2-3; no reliable D call. Per germline, CDR1 MNHEY and CDR2 SMNVEV (reference sequence). This CDR3 has 13 residues. V gave up 4 bases and J gave up 6 bases, with 11 bases separating them. The CDR3 here is CASSSYERDTQYF. Here the CDR3 DNA reads TGTGCCAGCAGTTCATACGAGAGGGATACGCAGTATTTT.

The sample holds a few counts of this clone. V usage is TRBV5-1 and J usage is TRBJ1-2, with D perhaps TRBD1 (5 bases). V was trimmed by 3 bases and J by 1 base, leaving 16 bases between them. Germline V gene data show CDR1 as SGHRS and CDR2 as YFSETQ. CDR3 size: 16 residues. The CDR3: CASSSQGVERNYGYTF. For the CDR3, the DNA is TGCGCCAGCAGCTCGCAAGGGGTAGAGCGTAACTATGGCTACACCTTC.

This clone came up many times. A much larger clone sits a single nucleotide away, making a read error possible. This is likely a read error, given that the CDR3 carries no conserved phenylalanine or tryptophan at its end. The J gene is TRBJ2-5, the V gene TRBV3-1; D gene uncertain. The assigned J gene may be wrong: the sequence end matches TRBJ2-1 better. The CDR3 is made up of 12 amino acids. CDR1 is LGHDT and CDR2 is YNNKEL in the germline V gene (reference sequence). The CDR3 nucleotides are TGTGCCAGCAGCCAAGACTTTACTGAGCAGTTCCTC. Translating gives CASSQDFTEQFL.

The chain combines TRBV6-1 with TRBJ2-2; 7 nucleotides agree with TRBD2. Unmatched junction bases numbered 12, after V lost 2 bases and J lost 3 bases. Germline-derived CDR1 and CDR2 are MNHNS and SASEGT. The CDR3 consists of 18 residues. CDR3 sequence reads: CASSEWASGFEDTGELFF. As DNA, the CDR3 is TGTGCCAGCAGTGAATGGGCTAGCGGATTCGAGGACACCGGGGAGCTGTTTTTT.

The rearrangement links TRBV19 to TRBJ2-5; 7 bases are a match to TRBD2. The CDR3 totals 14 residues. Looked up from germline, CDR1 is LNHDA and CDR2 is SQIVND (reference sequence). Trimming took 4 bases from V and 2 from J; bases not matched to a gene: 4. CDR3 in amino acids: CASSTGGGQETQYF. DNA for the CDR3: TGTGCCAGTAGTACGGGGGGAGGGCAAGAGACCCAGTACTTC.

V and J are TRBV18 and TRBJ2-7; 16 bases map to TRBD2. Germline CDR1 and CDR2: KGHSH and LQKENI. This CDR3 comprises 17 residues. With V trimmed by 0 bases and J by 7 bases, 6 bases remained unmatched. This CDR3 reads CASSPPGLAGGPIEQYF. CDR3 sequence (DNA): TGTGCCAGCTCACCACCGGGACTAGCGGGAGGGCCTATTGAGCAGTACTTC.

Only a few counts were recorded for this clone. This rearrangement joins TRBV6-2 or TRBV6-3 to TRBJ1-1, with D perhaps TRBD1 (6 bases). The CDR3 has 15 amino acids. Per the germline V gene, CDR1 is MNHEY and CDR2 is SVGEGT. The ends were cut back, 4 bases at V and 5 bases at J, with 17 bases in the middle. CDR3 residues: CASSSNIQGGTEAFF. The CDR3 DNA reads TGTGCCAGCAGTTCGAACATACAGGGAGGGACTGAAGCTTTCTTT.

This clone was counted only a few times. The CDR3: CASSPAGTSTEQYF. The CDR3 nucleotides read TGTGCCAGTAGTCCGGCCGGGACTAGTACCGAGCAGTACTTC. The rearrangement uses TRBV19 and TRBJ2-7, with TRBD2 matching over 8 bases. CDR3 size: 14 residues. CDR1 and CDR2 from the germline V gene are LNHDA and SQIVND (reference sequence). Unmatched junction bases numbered 9, after V lost 5 bases and J lost 6 bases.

V gene TRBV28 combines with J gene TRBJ2-5; TRBD2 agrees at 16 bases. The CDR3 contains 15 residues. CDR1 and CDR2 (germline): MDHEN, SYDVKM. Unmatched junction bases numbered 2, after V lost 3 bases and J lost 7 bases. The CDR3 here is CASSLGTSGRGTQYF. In nucleotides, the CDR3 is TGTGCCAGCAGTTTGGGGACTAGCGGGAGGGGGACCCAGTACTTC.

This clone was seen only a few times. The V and J genes are TRBV6-1 and TRBJ1-5; 7 nucleotides line up with TRBD1. The J segment lost 4 bases and the V segment lost 6 bases, leaving 6 bases of the junction unmatched. Germline CDR1 reads MNHNS; CDR2 reads SASEGT. The CDR3 consists of 14 residues. The CDR3 sequence is CASRSETGNQPQHF. As DNA, the CDR3 is TGTGCCAGCAGATCAGAGACAGGGAATCAGCCCCAGCATTTT.

This clone was picked up a small number of times. The CDR3 loop reads CASGDGTGVGQETQYF. CDR3 coding DNA: TGTGCCAGCGGTGACGGGACGGGAGTGGGCCAAGAGACCCAGTACTTC. The chain recombines TRBV6-2 or TRBV6-3 with TRBJ2-5; a possible D gene is TRBD2 (6 bases). The CDR3 length is 16 residues. CDR1 and CDR2 from the germline V gene are MNHEY and SVGEGT. V was clipped by 8 bases and J by 1 base, with 20 bases between them.

The chain recombines TRBV20-1 with TRBJ2-7; 16 bases are a match to TRBD2. CDR1 is DFQATT and CDR2 is SNEGSKA in the germline V gene (reference sequence). Germline trimming cut 7 bases from V and 3 bases from J; bases unmatched to any gene: 12. CDR3 length: 17 amino acids. The CDR3 coding sequence is TGCAGTGGAACCGGGACTAGCGGGGGGGCTACGGGCTACGAGCAGTACTTC. It specifies CSGTGTSGGATGYEQYF.

This clone is deemed medium-sized. The V gene is TRBV3-1, the J gene TRBJ2-7; no clear D. Trimming took 5 bases from V and 6 from J, leaving 11 bases between them. The germline gives CDR1 LGHDT, CDR2 YNNKEL (reference sequence). CDR3 length: 12 residues. The CDR3 protein is CASSAQWGEQYF. The CDR3, as DNA: TGTGCCAGCAGCGCTCAATGGGGCGAGCAGTACTTC.

As concerns this clone: The junction shows a germline mismatch at one end, possibly a read error. The chain is built from TRBV7-7 and TRBJ2-5; possibly TRBD2 for D (5 bases). Germline V gene lookup returns CDR1 SSHAT and CDR2 FNYEAQ (reference sequence). The CDR3 has 14 amino acids. The CDR3 loop is CASSLGTIGETQYF. CDR3 DNA: TGTGCTAGCAGCTTAGGAACCATTGGGGAGACGCAGTACTTC.

V usage is TRBV28 and J usage is TRBJ2-7; the D gene could be TRBD1 or TRBD2 (5 bases each). The CDR3 has 14 residues. V was cut by 8 bases and J by 4 bases, with 18 bases left in between. From germline, CDR1 is MDHEN and CDR2 SYDVKM. CDR3 protein: CASQNTLGVYEQYF. The CDR3 DNA reads TGTGCCAGCCAGAATACTCTGGGGGTATACGAGCAGTACTTC.

The gene calls are TRBV6-1 and TRBJ2-6; perhaps TRBD2 as D (6 bases). Germline V gene sequence: CDR1 MNHNS, CDR2 SASEGT. This CDR3 spans 16 amino acids. Trimming took off 7 bases at V and 2 bases at J, with 15 bases between the two ends. CDR3 nucleotides: TGTGCCAGCACCCGCCAGGGAGGAACTGGGGCCAACGTCCTGACTTTC. This codes for CASTRQGGTGANVLTF.

V is TRBV6-4 and J is TRBJ2-3, with D tentatively TRBD1 or TRBD2 (5 bases each). The germline V gene has CDR1 MRHNA and CDR2 SNTAGT. This CDR3 is built from 14 residues. Trimming cost V 0 bases and J 5 bases, with 9 bases left between them. This CDR3 is CASSDSGAGDTQYF. Written as DNA, the CDR3 is TGTGCCAGCAGTGACTCAGGGGCGGGAGATACGCAGTATTTT.

The DNA for the CDR3 is TGTGCCAGTAGTATCGGAGGGCTCCTCCACTTT. Protein product: CASSIGGLLHF. The chain carries TRBV19 and TRBJ1-6; no reliable D call. The CDR3 contains 11 residues. V was pared by 3 bases and J by 15 bases, with 9 bases between. Germline CDR1 is LNHDA and CDR2 is SQIVND (reference sequence).

The chain couples TRBV20-1 to TRBJ1-1, with 7 bases fitting TRBD1. Trimming removed 4 bases from V and 4 bases from J; junction bases left unmatched: 3. Germline values: CDR1 DFQATT, CDR2 SNEGSKA (reference sequence). This CDR3 comprises 12 residues. The CDR3 protein is CSAKDRLTEAFF. CDR3 nucleotides: TGCAGTGCTAAGGACAGGCTCACTGAAGCTTTCTTT.